This TCR beta chain was retrieved from a study of CD8+ T cells in alopecia areata. Isolated RNA was reverse transcribed into cDNA used as the sequencing template. Assay: immunoSEQ multiplex PCR; the TCRdb copy retains only in-frame clones and omits some. This sample has some 170,000 clones, with around three fifths found just once. Germline assignment: CDR1 SGHRS and CDR2 YFSETQ. The CDR3 covers 15 residues. Deletions cut 0 bases from V and 4 bases from J, with 10 bases between. This TCR came from a human donor with alopecia areata. The material sequenced was CD4+ T cells sorted from blood, taken at week 0. The chain couples TRBV5-1 to TRBJ2-2; D is perhaps TRBD1 (6 bases). The CDR3 region has the DNA TGCGCCAGCAGCTTGGACAGGGTTGGCACCGGGGAGCTGTTTTTT. As protein: CASSLDRVGTGELFF.